Listed below are T cell receptor beta chains from one sample, sequenced in a study of T cell repertoires in cytomegalovirus infection. TCRdb independently ran MiXCR on the reads; one entry per CDR3 protein. The table lists about 460,000 distinct CDR3 sequences, 10% to 12% of them singletons. Sequenced sample: PBMCs. The receptors shown here come from a human donor in good health (CMV status not recorded). Some clones in this sample may be carry-over from other donors' samples. The CDR3 runs from the conserved cysteine through the conserved F or W. A D gene is named only where the DNA matches it firmly. Clone size, where shown, is once, few, many, or a class for clones that have expanded.

d_call,clone_size,v_call,j_call,cdr3_nt,cdr3_aa
-,many,TRBV7-2,TRBJ2-7,TGTGCCAGCAGCTTAGGCTACCGCGGGACCCCCTCCTACGAGCAGTACTTC,CASSLGYRGTPSYEQYF
-,many,TRBV7-3,TRBJ1-3,TGTGCCAGCAGCTCTACGACAGCCTCCAATTTGATATATTTT,CASSSTTASNLIYF
-,many,TRBV7-9,TRBJ1-4,TGTGCCAGCAGCTCCGGGGAGAATGAAAAACTGTTTTTT,CASSSGENEKLFF
TRBD2,many,TRBV10-3,TRBJ2-7,TGTGCCACCATCGCGGGACTAGCGGAGACAGCCTACGAGCAGTACTTC,CATIAGLAETAYEQYF
TRBD2,-,TRBV29-1,TRBJ2-7,TGCAGCGCCCAGAGCGGGAGGACCTACGAGCAGTACTTC,CSAQSGRTYEQYF
-,many,TRBV7-3,TRBJ2-1,TGTGCCATCCAGGGCAATGAGCAGTTCTTC,CAIQGNEQFF
TRBD2,many,TRBV6-2/TRBV6-3,TRBJ2-3,TGTGCCAGCAAGGGGATCCAAGGACTAGCCGCCACAGATACGCAGTATTTT,CASKGIQGLAATDTQYF
TRBD2,few,TRBV19,TRBJ2-1,TGTGCCAGTAGTGGGACCTTAGCGGGTTACAATGAGCAGTTCTTC,CASSGTLAGYNEQFF
TRBD1,many,TRBV7-2,TRBJ2-7,TGTGCCAGCAGCCTAGGGGGACAGGGCTACGAGCAGTACTTC,CASSLGGQGYEQYF
-,-,TRBV7-8,TRBJ2-7,TGTGCCAGCAGCCGGGCGGTGAGCTACGAGCAGTACTTC,CASSRAVSYEQYF
-,many,TRBV20-1,TRBJ2-7,TGCAGTGCTAGGGGAAGTTTCTACGAGCAGTACTTC,CSARGSFYEQYF
-,many,TRBV7-2,TRBJ2-3,TGTGCCAGCAGCTTAGGGGCAGATACGCAGTATTTT,CASSLGADTQYF
TRBD2,many,TRBV10-3,TRBJ2-1,TGTGCCACCAAAGGTAGCGGGAGGGCCTTGTCCTTCAATGAGCAGTTCTTC,CATKGSGRALSFNEQFF
-,many,TRBV4-2,TRBJ2-7,TGTGCCAGCAGCCAAGATATTGAGGGACCGAGCGAGCAGTACTTC,CASSQDIEGPSEQYF
-,many,TRBV4-2,TRBJ2-7,TGTGCCAGCAGCCAAGAGGTGGTAGCCTACGAGCAGTACTTC,CASSQEVVAYEQYF
TRBD2,-,TRBV5-5,TRBJ2-7,TGTGCCAGCAGCTTACTAGCGAGATCCTACGAGCAGTACTTC,CASSLLARSYEQYF
-,few,TRBV9,TRBJ2-7,TGTGCCAGCAGCCCCGGGACTTTTACGCGGCAGTACTTC,CASSPGTFTRQYF
TRBD1,many,TRBV7-9,TRBJ1-2,TGTGCCAGCAGCGAAAGACAGGGTAATGGCTACACCTTC,CASSERQGNGYTF
-,-,TRBV28,TRBJ2-1,TGTGCCAGCGGCGAAAGTCCCACTTACAATGAGCAGTTCTTC,CASGESPTYNEQFF
TRBD1,-,TRBV3-1,TRBJ2-7,TGTGCCAGCAGCCAACTACGACAGGGGATAATCTACGAGCAGTACTTC,CASSQLRQGIIYEQYF
TRBD1,-,TRBV3-1,TRBJ1-1,TGTGCCAGCAGCCAAGGACAGGGAATGACTGAAGCTTTCTTT,CASSQGQGMTEAFF
-,many,TRBV5-5,TRBJ2-7,TGTGCCAGCAGCTTTGGGGTACTCTCTCCCTACGAGCAGTACTTC,CASSFGVLSPYEQYF